The 27 T cell receptor beta chains below were found in one sample sequenced in a study of cytomegalovirus exposure and HLA in healthy donors. Primers included in the PCR were 60 Vbeta and 13 Jbeta primers. The assay was immunoSEQ multiplex PCR, and TCRdb's table has in-frame clones only and misses some. This repertoire shows just over 200,000 clones, 65% to 80% found once; its top ten account for roughly 1.6%. The sequencing sample was made of PBMCs. The receptor source for this set is a man aged 50-59 years in good health and CMV-seronegative.

The genes are TRBV6-6 and TRBJ1-3; perhaps TRBD1 as D (5 bases). V gave up 2 bases and J gave up 1 base, with 12 bases separating them. This CDR3 region has 16 residues. CDR1 is MNHNY, CDR2 SVGAGI, per germline (reference sequence). CDR3 in amino acids: CASSYQGLQSGNTIYF. The CDR3 DNA reads TGTGCCAGCAGTTACCAGGGACTGCAATCTGGAAACACCATATATTTT.

The chain is built from TRBV29-1 and TRBJ2-7; 9 nucleotides match TRBD1. From germline, CDR1 is SQVTM and CDR2 ANQGSEA. V lost 7 bases to trimming and J lost 5 bases; unmatched junction nucleotides: 12. The length of the CDR3 is 14 residues. The CDR3 DNA reads TGCAGCGCCGACGGGACAGGGAAGTCCAACGAGCAGTACTTC. This sequence encodes CSADGTGKSNEQYF.

The CDR3 nucleotides are TGTGCCAGCAGCTCCAACAGGGAACTATCCCACTACGAGCAGTACTTC. Translated: CASSSNRELSHYEQYF. The chain is built from TRBV7-9 and TRBJ2-7; TRBD1 is a possible D gene (6 bases). The CDR3 covers 16 residues. CDR1 is SEHNR and CDR2 is FQNEAQ in the germline V gene (reference sequence). V lost 4 bases to trimming and J lost 3 bases, with 19 bases between them.

The chain links TRBV27 to TRBJ2-7, with 8 bases fitting TRBD1. This CDR3 contains 14 residues. Per germline, CDR1 MNHEY and CDR2 SMNVEV (reference sequence). The J segment lost 4 bases and the V segment lost 6 bases, leaving 8 bases of the junction unmatched. In DNA form, the CDR3 reads TGTGCCAGCAGACTCCCGGGACAGGTTTACGAGCAGTACTTC. The encoded protein is CASRLPGQVYEQYF.

In this sample, this clone turned up a few times. The gene calls are TRBV9 and TRBJ1-2, with TRBD1 identical over 10 bases. This CDR3 comprises 19 residues. The germline V gene has CDR1 SGDLS and CDR2 YYNGEE. Trimming at V came to 3 bases and at J to 2 bases, leaving 16 bases not matched to a gene. CDR3 sequence (DNA): TGTGCCAGCAGCGAGGGACAGGGGACAAGTGGGAGCCGAAACTATGGCTACACCTTC. Encoded protein: CASSEGQGTSGSRNYGYTF.

The chain is built from TRBV19 and TRBJ1-2; possible D gene TRBD1, 5 bases. The CDR3 totals 17 residues. The germline V and J ends were trimmed by 5 bases and 4 bases, with 23 bases remaining between them. Germline values: CDR1 LNHDA, CDR2 SQIVND (reference sequence). In DNA, the CDR3 is TGTGCCAGTAGTTCTCAAACCTCGGGACTGAAATTCTATGGCTACACCTTC. It specifies CASSSQTSGLKFYGYTF. Based on the CDR3 plus reference TRBV19 and TRBJ1-2, the full variable domain is DGGITQSPKYLFRKEGQNVTLSCEQNLNHDAMYWYRQDPGQGLRLIYYSQIVNDFQKGDIAEGYSVSREKKESFPLTVTSAQKNPTAFYLCASSSQTSGLKFYGYTFGSGTRLTVV.

This clone showed up just a few times. The V and J genes are TRBV11-2 and TRBJ1-6; 7 bases match TRBD1. This CDR3 is built from 17 residues. Germline assignment: CDR1 SGHAT and CDR2 FQNNGV. With 5 bases clipped from V and 8 bases from J, the junction kept 15 bases outside the gene matches. CDR3 loop: CASSAWPRGTVHSPLHF. The DNA for the CDR3 is TGTGCCAGCAGCGCGTGGCCCCGAGGGACAGTTCATTCACCCCTCCACTTT. Supplemented by reference TRBV11-2 and TRBJ1-6, the full variable domain reads EAGVAQSPRYKIIEKRQSVAFWCNPISGHATLYWYQQILGQGPKLLIQFQNNGVVDDSQLPKDRFSAERLKGVDSTLKIQPAKLEDSAVYLCASSAWPRGTVHSPLHFGNGTRLTVT.

This clone is a singleton in its sample. Written as DNA, the CDR3 is TGTGCCAGCAGTTCCTTCTCTGGGGCCAACGTCCTGACTTTC. As protein: CASSSFSGANVLTF. The V and J genes are TRBV28 and TRBJ2-6; no clear D gene. CDR3 length equals 14 residues. The germline V and J ends were trimmed by 4 bases and 0 bases, with 4 bases remaining between them. The germline V gene encodes CDR1 MDHEN and CDR2 SYDVKM.

The V and J genes are TRBV28 and TRBJ2-7; D not resolved. CDR3 length: 12 amino acids. Trimming removed 4 bases from V and 2 bases from J, with 6 bases in between. The germline CDR1 and CDR2 sequences are MDHEN and SYDVKM. The CDR3 region has the DNA TGTGCCAGCAGTTGGGCAGCCTACGAGCAGTACTTC. It is translated as CASSWAAYEQYF.

The chain links TRBV29-1 to TRBJ2-5; D might be TRBD2 (6 bases). CDR3 length equals 15 residues. The V and J ends lost 2 bases and 5 bases respectively, with 18 bases between them. Germline V gene data show CDR1 as SQVTM and CDR2 as ANQGSEA. CDR3 sequence (DNA): TGCAGCGTTGAAAACGGGAGATTTTTGGGGGAGACCCAGTACTTC. Protein sequence: CSVENGRFLGETQYF.

The chain recombines TRBV28 with TRBJ2-7; D might be TRBD1 (6 bases). Germline lookup yields CDR1 MDHEN and CDR2 SYDVKM. V shed 6 bases and J shed 2 bases, with 23 bases lying between them. CDR3 length: 17 amino acids. The CDR3 DNA follows: TGTGCCAGCAGCGCCTTTACAGGGAAAATAACCCCCTACGAGCAGTACTTC. The encoded protein is CASSAFTGKITPYEQYF.

This clone was seen a few times. The rearrangement joins TRBV5-1 to TRBJ2-2; no clear D. Germline V gene lookup returns CDR1 SGHRS and CDR2 YFSETQ. V lost 0 bases and J lost 6, with 9 bases in between. The CDR3 extends over 14 amino acids. CDR3 sequence (DNA): TGCGCCAGCAGCTTGGTAATTGGCCCCGGGGAGCTGTTTTTT. This encodes CASSLVIGPGELFF.

The CDR3 region has the DNA TGTGCCAGCACGCCTGACCCAGGGAAAGGACAGCCCCAGCATTTT. Protein: CASTPDPGKGQPQHF. The chain recombines TRBV6-4 with TRBJ1-5; the D gene is possibly TRBD1 (5 bases). The CDR3 has 15 residues. Trimming shortened V by 7 bases and J by 7 bases, and 20 bases separated the two germline ends. The germline CDR1 and CDR2 sequences are MRHNA and SNTAGT.

This chain joins TRBV9 and TRBJ2-1; weak D call: TRBD2 (6 bases). V dropped 4 bases and J dropped 7 bases, with 15 bases sitting between them. Germline V gene sequence: CDR1 SGDLS, CDR2 YYNGEE. CDR3 length: 14 amino acids. CDR3 DNA: TGTGCCAGCAGCCCGCGGGACTCCTTAAATGAGCAGTTCTTC. Translating it yields CASSPRDSLNEQFF.

The rearrangement joins TRBV11-2 to TRBJ2-7; 12 bases line up with TRBD1. Unmatched junction bases numbered 8, after V lost 5 bases and J lost 6 bases. Germline V gene data show CDR1 as SGHAT and CDR2 as FQNNGV. The CDR3 covers 15 residues. CDR3 nucleotide sequence: TGTGCCAGCAGCCCGAACCGGGACAGGGGGCTCGAGCAGTACTTC. It is translated as CASSPNRDRGLEQYF.

Notes on this clone: The sample holds other DNA sequences that translate to the same CDR3. V usage is TRBV20-1 and J usage is TRBJ2-5; no reliable D call. Trimming cost V 0 bases and J 5 bases, with 4 bases left between them. The CDR3 covers 11 residues. Germline loops: CDR1 DFQATT, CDR2 SNEGSKA (reference sequence). CDR3 in amino acids: CSARDRETQYF. CDR3 DNA: TGCAGTGCTAGAGATCGGGAGACCCAGTACTTC.

This clone was seen a single time. The CDR3 region is CASSSDYTINEQFF. The CDR3, as DNA: TGTGCCAGCAGCTCGGACTACACGATCAATGAGCAGTTCTTC. V usage is TRBV11-2 and J usage is TRBJ2-1; a weak D match, TRBD2 (6 bases). CDR1 SGHAT and CDR2 FQNNGV come from the germline V gene. Trimming removed 4 bases from V and 6 bases from J, with 13 bases in between. CDR3 size: 14 residues. The full variable domain, its missing parts supplied by reference TRBV11-2 and TRBJ2-1, is EAGVAQSPRYKIIEKRQSVAFWCNPISGHATLYWYQQILGQGPKLLIQFQNNGVVDDSQLPKDRFSAERLKGVDSTLKIQPAKLEDSAVYLCASSSDYTINEQFFGPGTRLTVL.

In this sample, this clone turned up a few times. The chain has TRBV27 and TRBJ2-3; 15 bases are shared with TRBD2. Germline assignment: CDR1 MNHEY and CDR2 SMNVEV (reference sequence). The CDR3 sequence is 16 residues long. J was trimmed by 4 bases and V by 4 bases; bases with no gene match: 3. The CDR3 region has the DNA TGTGCCAGCAGTTACGGACTAGCGGGAGGGGCAGATACGCAGTATTTT. Its translation is CASSYGLAGGADTQYF.

This clone was recorded once. At one end the junction does not follow the germline gene, possibly because of a read error. V gene TRBV6-6 combines with J gene TRBJ2-2; 9 positions match TRBD2. CDR1 MNHNY and CDR2 SVGAGI come from the germline V gene (reference sequence). The CDR3 length is 14 residues. For the CDR3, the DNA is TGTGCCAGCAGGGCTAGCGGGAACGCCGGGGAGCTGTTTTTT. This translates into CASRASGNAGELFF.

This clone was detected a few times. V is TRBV4-2 and J is TRBJ2-2, with TRBD2 identical over 7 bases. V gave up 0 bases and J gave up 4 bases; unmatched junction bases: 5. The germline gives CDR1 LGHNA, CDR2 YNFKEQ. This CDR3 has 16 residues. The chain's CDR3 is CASSQDLPGGTGELFF. DNA for the CDR3: TGTGCCAGCAGCCAAGATCTGCCGGGAGGCACCGGGGAGCTGTTTTTT.

As concerns this clone: Other DNA sequences in the same sample also yield this CDR3. This chain connects TRBV11-2 to TRBJ2-5; TRBD2 aligns across 10 bases. The J call may not be correct, given that the DNA end is closer to TRBJ2-7. The germline V gene encodes CDR1 SGHAT and CDR2 FQNNGV. There are 15 residues in the CDR3. The CDR3 sequence is CASSLGASGSYEQYF. The CDR3 DNA follows: TGTGCCAGCAGCTTAGGGGCTAGCGGGAGCTACGAGCAGTACTTC.

V usage is TRBV7-9 and J usage is TRBJ1-1, with D hard to call. This CDR3 contains 11 residues. Germline CDR1 is SEHNR and CDR2 is FQNEAQ (reference sequence). The V end was cut by 5 bases, the J end by 9 bases, with 10 bases between. This CDR3 is CASSPQQQAFF. Written as DNA, the CDR3 is TGTGCCAGCAGCCCCCAACAGCAAGCTTTCTTT.

For the CDR3, the DNA is TGCGCCAGCAGCTTGCGTTCACAAGTGCAGTTCTTC. This gives the protein CASSLRSQVQFF. The V and J genes are TRBV5-1 and TRBJ2-1; D uncertain. Germline V gene sequence: CDR1 SGHRS, CDR2 YFSETQ. Between the trimmed V and J ends, which lost 1 base and 12 bases, there was a span of 11 bases. The CDR3 runs to 12 residues. Variable domain in full (rest from reference TRBV5-1 and TRBJ2-1): KAGVTQTPRYLIKTRGQQVTLSCSPISGHRSVSWYQQTPGQGLQFLFEYFSETQRNKGNFPGRFSGRQFSNSRSEMNVSTLELGDSALYLCASSLRSQVQFFGPGTRLTVL.

This rearrangement joins TRBV29-1 to TRBJ2-2; D might be TRBD1 (6 bases). Germline CDR1 is SQVTM and CDR2 is ANQGSEA. V lost 6 bases to trimming and J lost 2 bases, with 13 bases between them. The CDR3 loop spans 14 amino acids. The CDR3 DNA follows: TGCAGCGTGGGAAGGACAGCCAACACCGGGGAGCTGTTTTTT. It is translated as CSVGRTANTGELFF.

The rearrangement uses TRBV15 and TRBJ1-5, with 7 bases matching TRBD1. The germline V gene encodes CDR1 LNHNV and CDR2 YYDKDF (reference sequence). This CDR3 comprises 17 residues. With V trimmed by 0 bases and J by 7 bases, 12 bases remained unmatched. CDR3 protein: CATSRDFGLQGIQPQHF. The CDR3 region has the DNA TGTGCCACCAGCAGAGATTTTGGGTTACAGGGGATCCAGCCCCAGCATTTT.

The V call is TRBV7-9, the J call TRBJ2-4, with 9 positions matching TRBD1. The germline V gene has CDR1 SEHNR and CDR2 FQNEAQ (reference sequence). This CDR3 has 12 residues. The J segment lost 9 bases and the V segment lost 11 bases, leaving 8 bases of the junction unmatched. Here the CDR3 DNA reads TGTGCCCTAGGGGACAGGGTTACCATTCAGTACTTC. The encoded protein is CALGDRVTIQYF. Drawing the rest from reference TRBV7-9 and TRBJ2-4, the complete variable domain is DTGVSQNPRHKITKRGQNVTFRCDPISEHNRLYWYRQTLGQGPEFLTYFQNEAQLEKSRLLSDRFSAERPKGSFSTLEIQRTEQGDSAMYLCALGDRVTIQYFGAGTRLSVL.

The chain couples TRBV5-1 to TRBJ2-3, with TRBD2 matching 7 bases. V gave up 4 bases and J gave up 2 bases; unmatched junction bases: 4. Germline V gives CDR1 SGHRS, CDR2 YFSETQ. The CDR3 runs 14 residues. The CDR3 loop is CASSLGRPTDTQYF. CDR3 in DNA: TGCGCCAGCAGCCTCGGGAGGCCCACAGATACGCAGTATTTT.